One and the same sample provided the 14 T cell receptor beta chains below, sequenced in a study of identifying expanded T cells in peripheral blood. Measured with immunoSEQ multiplex PCR; TCRdb has only the in-frame clones, and not every one. The data contain 70,000 or so clones, roughly 90% of them singletons. Source material: blood. The receptors come from a person aged 18-70 years in good health.

This sequence joins TRBV6-1 and TRBJ1-2, with unresolved D. CDR3 length: 13 residues. V gave up 4 bases and J gave up 6 bases, with 12 bases separating them. Germline CDR1 is MNHNS and CDR2 is SASEGT. The CDR3 sequence: CASSARPPDGYTF. CDR3 bases: TGTGCCAGCAGTGCTCGACCCCCGGATGGCTACACCTTC.

This clone showed up just once. This chain links TRBV28 with TRBJ1-3; D remains unclear. This CDR3 comprises 13 residues. Trimming shortened V by 4 bases and J by 8 bases, and 12 bases separated the two germline ends. Germline V lookup: CDR1 MDHEN, CDR2 SYDVKM. This chain's CDR3 is CASSSSTQDTIYF. The DNA for the CDR3 is TGTGCCAGCAGTTCTTCCACCCAAGACACCATATATTTT.

This chain links TRBV4-2 with TRBJ1-2; 7 bases are shared with TRBD1. Germline V gene data show CDR1 as LGHNA and CDR2 as YNFKEQ. The V and J ends lost 3 bases and 7 bases, in that order; junction bases with no gene match: 8. The CDR3 runs 14 residues. CDR3 protein: CASSQPDREGGYTF. The CDR3 nucleotides read TGTGCCAGCAGCCAGCCCGACAGGGAAGGTGGCTACACCTTC.

J is TRBJ2-5 and V is TRBV27, with 9 bases fitting TRBD1. The length of the CDR3 is 16 residues. Trimming at V came to 8 bases and at J to 5 bases, leaving 15 bases not matched to a gene. Germline V gene data show CDR1 as MNHEY and CDR2 as SMNVEV (reference sequence). CDR3 nucleotide sequence: TGTGCCAGCTCTGCCGGGACAGGGTTTTGGGTGGAGACCCAGTACTTC. Encoded protein: CASSAGTGFWVETQYF.

This rearrangement joins TRBV7-7 to TRBJ2-5, with 11 bases lining up with TRBD2. Germline CDR1 and CDR2: SSHAT and FNYEAQ (reference sequence). The J segment lost 4 bases and the V segment lost 5 bases, leaving 3 bases of the junction unmatched. This CDR3 is built from 14 residues. CDR3 sequence reads: CASSQTSGTETQYF. Written as DNA, the CDR3 is TGTGCCAGCAGCCAGACTAGCGGGACAGAGACCCAGTACTTC.

This chain joins TRBV7-2 and TRBJ2-2; D remains ambiguous. The V gene's germline CDR1 is SGHTA and CDR2 FQGNSA. V shed 3 bases and J shed 4 bases, with 9 bases lying between them. This CDR3 region has 14 residues. The CDR3 DNA reads TGTGCCAGCAGCTTCAGGAAGATCACCGGGGAGCTGTTTTTT. It codes for CASSFRKITGELFF.

V gene TRBV25-1 combines with J gene TRBJ2-1; the match to TRBD2 covers 11 bases. The CDR3 is 18 amino acids. The germline V gene encodes CDR1 MGHDK and CDR2 SYGVNS. The junction had 9 bases not matched to a gene; V was cut back by 4 bases and J by 1 base. The CDR3 reads CASSGTSGQGVSYNEQFF. The CDR3 DNA sequence: TGTGCCAGCAGTGGGACTAGCGGGCAAGGTGTTTCCTACAATGAGCAGTTCTTC.

V and J are TRBV10-3 and TRBJ2-7; 14 positions agree with TRBD2. The CDR3 runs 16 residues. V trimming: 4 bases; J trimming: 6 bases; junction bases outside the gene matches: 8. Per the germline V gene, CDR1 is ENHRY and CDR2 is SYGVKD. The CDR3 coding sequence is TGTGCCATCAGTGCCGGACTAGCGGGGGGATCAAGCGAGCAGTACTTC. Translating it yields CAISAGLAGGSSEQYF.

This clone came up a few times. The V and J genes are TRBV27 and TRBJ1-6; D not resolved. The CDR3 extends over 12 amino acids. V lost 2 bases, J lost 9 bases, and 5 bases lay in between. Per the germline V gene, CDR1 is MNHEY and CDR2 is SMNVEV (reference sequence). CDR3 sequence (DNA): TGTGCCAGCAGTTTAAACGGTTCACCCCTCCACTTT. Amino acids: CASSLNGSPLHF.

This clone was seen only once. This chain connects TRBV5-4 to TRBJ2-7, with a weak D call TRBD1 (6 bases). Germline loops: CDR1 SGHNT, CDR2 YYREEE (reference sequence). Trimming took off 4 bases at V and 1 base at J, with 15 bases between the two ends. The CDR3 length is 15 residues. The CDR3: CASSPRAGASYEQYF. CDR3 DNA sequence: TGTGCCAGCAGCCCCCGGGCAGGGGCATCCTACGAGCAGTACTTC.

The rearrangement uses TRBV7-9 and TRBJ1-4, with 8 nucleotides matching TRBD1. J lost 6 bases, V lost 5 bases, and 8 bases had no gene match. The CDR3 runs to 15 residues. Germline V gives CDR1 SEHNR, CDR2 FQNEAQ (reference sequence). The CDR3 sequence is CASSTRGRGDEKLFF. CDR3 sequence (DNA): TGTGCCAGCAGCACCAGGGGGCGAGGGGATGAAAAACTGTTTTTT.

Comments on this clone: One end of the junction fails to match germline, which may point to a read error. The V gene is TRBV27, the J gene TRBJ2-5; 7 positions agree with TRBD1. The CDR3 is made up of 16 amino acids. The V gene's germline CDR1 is MNHEY and CDR2 SMNVEV (reference sequence). Here the CDR3 reads CAGSFRGRGYQETQYF. The CDR3 region has the DNA TGTGCCGGCAGTTTTAGGGGGCGTGGATACCAAGAGACCCAGTACTTC.

This clone appeared a few times. The chain couples TRBV12-2 to TRBJ1-3. TRBV12-2 is shown as a pseudogene. The CDR3 is made up of 16 amino acids. The CDR3 DNA follows: TGTGCAAGTCGCCTAGAGGGCACTAACTCTGGAAACACCATATATTTT. It encodes CASRLEGTNSGNTIYF.

The J gene is TRBJ2-1, the V gene TRBV5-1, with TRBD2 identical over 7 bases. This CDR3 is 15 amino acids long. Looked up from germline, CDR1 is SGHRS and CDR2 is YFSETQ. Germline trimming cut 5 bases from V and 2 bases from J; bases unmatched to any gene: 7. In DNA form, the CDR3 reads TGCGCCAGCAGTGCCGGGGAGGGGACCTACAATGAGCAGTTCTTC. This translates into CASSAGEGTYNEQFF.